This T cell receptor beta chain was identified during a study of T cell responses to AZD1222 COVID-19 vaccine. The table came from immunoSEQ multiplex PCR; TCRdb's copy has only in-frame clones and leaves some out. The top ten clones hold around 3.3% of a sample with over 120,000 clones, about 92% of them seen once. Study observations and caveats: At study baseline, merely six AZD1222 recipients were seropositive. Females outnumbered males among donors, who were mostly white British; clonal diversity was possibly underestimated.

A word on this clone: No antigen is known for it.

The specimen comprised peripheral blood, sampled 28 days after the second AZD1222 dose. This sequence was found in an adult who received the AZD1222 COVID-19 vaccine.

CDR3 bases: TGCGCCAGCAGCCAAGATCGGGGAACTGAAGCTTTCTTT. Its protein product is CASSQDRGTEAFF. The chain uses TRBV4-1 and TRBJ1-1; D unclear. The CDR3 length is 13 residues. V gave up 0 bases and J gave up 5 bases, with 7 bases separating them. CDR1 and CDR2 from the germline V gene are MGHRA and YSYEKL.